Presented here are 4 T cell receptor beta chains from one specimen sequenced in a study of T-cell reconstitution after alpha-beta-depleted transplantation in children (TCRdb year 2016). Libraries were prepared through PCR. The sample was run on an Illumina HiSeq 2500. To normalize quantification of the TCRbeta repertoire, the TCR libraries were built with molecular barcoding that relied on unique molecular identifiers. The public reads were reanalyzed by TCRdb: fastp trimming at Q25, MiXCR alignment, in-frame beta chains only. Each entry is one CDR3 protein sequence, shown with its most common DNA and genes. Here the sample has approximately 210,000 distinct CDR3 sequences; more than 14% occur a single time. The ten largest make up under 15% of the sample. The sequencing used PBMCs from the stem cell graft donor, collected from the stem cell graft. These receptor sequences come from a human donor who donated a stem cell graft to a child with acute lymphoblastic leukemia.

Ten or more counts support this clonotype. The chain combines TRBV7-2 with TRBJ2-7, with D tentatively TRBD1 or TRBD2 (7 bases each). Looked up from germline, CDR1 is SGHTA and CDR2 is FQGNSA. This CDR3 is built from 13 residues. The V gene lost 4 bases and the J gene lost 4 bases, with 11 bases spanning the gap. Here the CDR3 DNA reads TGTGCCAGCAGCTCCAGGGGGGGTTACGAGCAGTACTTC. It specifies CASSSRGGYEQYF.

This clonotype showed up just a few times. The CDR3 here is CASSFSPTLPGGTTNEKLFF. DNA of the CDR3: TGCGCCAGCAGCTTTTCCCCCACACTTCCAGGGGGCACAACTAATGAAAAACTGTTTTTT. The rearrangement joins TRBV5-1 to TRBJ1-4; TRBD1 aligns across 8 bases. The CDR3 sequence is 20 residues long. CDR1 is SGHRS, CDR2 YFSETQ, per germline. The V and J ends lost 2 bases and 0 bases, in that order; junction bases with no gene match: 15.

The genes are TRBV19 and TRBJ1-2; D is undetermined. The CDR3 runs 14 residues. Trimming removed 0 bases at V and 5 bases at J, with 10 bases between. The germline V gene has CDR1 LNHDA and CDR2 SQIVND (reference sequence). The chain's CDR3 is CASSIEAGMYGYTF. The CDR3 DNA reads as TGTGCCAGTAGTATAGAGGCAGGAATGTATGGCTACACCTTC.

This clonotype occurred many times. The V gene is TRBV27, the J gene TRBJ1-1; 7 nucleotides align to TRBD1. The CDR3 runs 15 residues. V lost 4 bases and J lost 7; bases outside the gene matches: 12. CDR1 MNHEY and CDR2 SMNVEV come from the germline V gene (reference sequence). The chain's CDR3 is CASSSQTTGDLEAFF. In DNA, the CDR3 is TGTGCCAGCAGTTCCCAAACAACAGGGGATCTTGAAGCTTTCTTT.